These 25 T cell receptor beta chains were all obtained from the same sample, sequenced in a study of blood T cell repertoires in COVID-19. Here immunoSEQ multiplex PCR was the method, and the copy in TCRdb shows in-frame clones only, minus some. The data show tens of thousands of clones, 90% seen once. Material: peripheral blood. Source of these receptors: a woman aged 60-75 years with active COVID-19.

This rearrangement joins TRBV19 to TRBJ1-1, with D uncertain. This CDR3 has 14 amino acids. Germline assignment: CDR1 LNHDA and CDR2 SQIVND (reference sequence). V shed 0 bases and J shed 4 bases, with 9 bases lying between them. As DNA, the CDR3 is TGTGCCAGTAGTATAGATTTCGGTGGCACTGAAGCTTTCTTT. Protein sequence: CASSIDFGGTEAFF.

This chain joins TRBV4-2 and TRBJ1-4; 10 positions agree with TRBD1. With 5 bases clipped from V and 7 bases from J, the junction kept 7 bases outside the gene matches. This CDR3 comprises 15 residues. Germline V gives CDR1 LGHNA, CDR2 YNFKEQ. CDR3 in DNA: TGTGCCAGCAGCTCTCGACAGGGGGCTACTGAAAAACTGTTTTTT. As protein: CASSSRQGATEKLFF.

For the CDR3, the DNA is TGTGCCAGCAGTACGATACCGGGACAGATGTACAATGAGCAGTTCTTC. This encodes CASSTIPGQMYNEQFF. This sequence joins TRBV27 and TRBJ2-1; 7 nucleotides agree with TRBD1. In germline, CDR1 is MNHEY, CDR2 SMNVEV (reference sequence). The CDR3 extends over 16 amino acids. V shed 5 bases and J 4 bases; nucleotides not matched to a gene: 11.

This clone has just a few counts. The rearrangement joins TRBV9 to TRBJ2-4; 7 bases fit TRBD2. This CDR3 comprises 19 residues. Per germline, CDR1 SGDLS and CDR2 YYNGEE. V shed 0 bases and J 4 bases; nucleotides not matched to a gene: 16. The CDR3 loop is CASSVEGIGGSGVKNIQYF. In nucleotides, the CDR3 is TGTGCCAGCAGCGTAGAGGGGATCGGCGGGAGTGGTGTTAAAAACATTCAGTACTTC.

The chain recombines TRBV27 with TRBJ2-2; D call uncertain. Germline V gene lookup returns CDR1 MNHEY and CDR2 SMNVEV (reference sequence). This CDR3 is built from 12 residues. V was shortened by 3 bases and J by 8 bases, with 7 bases between the two germline ends. CDR3 protein: CASSFFGGELFF. As DNA, the CDR3 is TGTGCCAGCAGTTTTTTCGGGGGGGAGCTGTTTTTT.

The chain has TRBV7-2 and TRBJ2-7; D gene uncertain. V was trimmed by 4 bases and J by 7 bases, leaving 11 bases between them. CDR3 size: 12 residues. CDR1 and CDR2 (germline): SGHTA, FQGNSA. CDR3 residues: CASSSLPFEQYF. Written as DNA, the CDR3 is TGTGCCAGCAGCTCTCTCCCGTTTGAGCAGTACTTC.

V gene TRBV28 combines with J gene TRBJ1-4; maybe TRBD1 (5 bases). Germline V gives CDR1 MDHEN, CDR2 SYDVKM. This CDR3 has 13 amino acids. Trimming removed 6 bases at V and 7 bases at J, with 12 bases between. CDR3 DNA sequence: TGTGCCAGCAGGGTCGGGGGATCTGAAAAACTGTTTTTT. It specifies CASRVGGSEKLFF.

This chain joins TRBV21-1 and TRBJ2-1; whether TRBD2, the table's D call, matches the DNA was not checked. TRBV21-1 is described as a pseudogene. This CDR3 region has 17 residues. DNA of the CDR3: TGTGCCAGCGAAATAGCGGGAGGGCCATGGGTCCTCAATGAGCAGTTCTTC. This codes for CASEIAGGPWVLNEQFF.

The rearrangement joins TRBV5-6 to TRBJ2-1; 10 bases fit TRBD2. CDR1 SGHDT and CDR2 YYEEEE come from the germline V gene. CDR3 length equals 18 residues. The trim removed 2 bases at V and 4 bases at J, leaving 12 bases unmatched. The CDR3 DNA reads TGTGCCAGCAGCTTATTAAGCGGGAGGGCCAAGGGGTACAATGAGCAGTTCTTC. Translating it yields CASSLLSGRAKGYNEQFF.

V and J are TRBV5-6 and TRBJ2-1; 12 nucleotides agree with TRBD2. The CDR3 runs 17 residues. Unmatched junction bases numbered 8, after V lost 0 bases and J lost 7 bases. CDR1 and CDR2 from the germline V gene are SGHDT and YYEEEE. The CDR3 nucleotides read TGTGCCAGCAGCTTGGGGGGGACTAGCGGGTATATGAATGAGCAGTTCTTC. Its translation: CASSLGGTSGYMNEQFF. The full variable domain, rest sourced from reference TRBV5-6 and TRBJ2-1, is DAGVTQSPTHLIKTRGQQVTLRCSPKSGHDTVSWYQQALGQGPQFIFQYYEEEERQRGNFPDRFSGHQFPNYSSELNVNALLLGDSALYLCASSLGGTSGYMNEQFFGPGTRLTVL.

This clone appeared a single time. The rearrangement joins TRBV5-4 to TRBJ2-5; weak D call: TRBD1 (6 bases). There are 15 residues in the CDR3. Germline-derived CDR1 and CDR2 are SGHNT and YYREEE (reference sequence). V was trimmed by 1 base and J by 5 bases, leaving 15 bases between them. The CDR3 protein is CASSLRGSGFETQYF. The CDR3 coding sequence is TGTGCCAGCAGCTTGAGGGGGAGTGGCTTTGAGACCCAGTACTTC.

The chain joins TRBV5-1 to TRBJ2-3; possible D gene TRBD2, 7 bases. CDR1 SGHRS and CDR2 YFSETQ come from the germline V gene. V lost 4 bases to trimming and J lost 4 bases, with 22 bases between them. The CDR3 length is 17 residues. CDR3 nucleotides: TGCGCCAGCAGCCCCGGGGCGGGGGCCGGGGTCCCAGATACGCAGTATTTT. Encoded protein: CASSPGAGAGVPDTQYF.

The CDR3 reads CASSEAGTPGYEQYF. The DNA for the CDR3 is TGTGCCAGCAGTGAAGCGGGGACTCCCGGCTACGAGCAGTACTTC. This chain connects TRBV2 to TRBJ2-7; D might be TRBD2 (6 bases). Trimming removed 0 bases at V and 3 bases at J, with 12 bases between. CDR1 and CDR2 (germline): SNHLY, FYNNEI. The CDR3 is 15 amino acids.

This chain links TRBV11-2 with TRBJ2-1; TRBD2 might be the D (5 bases). Trimming removed 4 bases from V and 5 bases from J, with 15 bases in between. Germline V CDR1 and CDR2: SGHAT, FQNNGV. The CDR3 spans 15 residues. The CDR3 DNA is TGTGCCAGCAGCTCAACCAGCGGAACCAACAATGAGCAGTTCTTC. It encodes CASSSTSGTNNEQFF.

The chain is built from TRBV2 and TRBJ2-1, with 7 positions matching TRBD2. CDR1 SNHLY and CDR2 FYNNEI come from the germline V gene. The CDR3 length is 14 residues. The trim removed 7 bases at V and 10 bases at J, leaving 13 bases unmatched. For the CDR3, the DNA is TGTGCCAGCAAGACGGACCCCCGAGCGGGGGAGCAGTTCTTC. Protein: CASKTDPRAGEQFF.

The V call is TRBV29-1, the J call TRBJ2-7; 7 bases align to TRBD1. The V segment lost 4 bases and the J segment 2 bases; nucleotides outside the gene matches: 8. The CDR3 sequence is 14 residues long. Germline CDR1 and CDR2: SQVTM and ANQGSEA. The CDR3 loop is CSVVRDSNTYEQYF. In DNA form, the CDR3 reads TGCAGCGTTGTCCGGGACAGCAATACCTACGAGCAGTACTTC.

The V call is TRBV12-3 or TRBV12-4, the J call TRBJ1-1; D is possibly TRBD1 (5 bases). The CDR3 has 13 amino acids. Trimming left V 3 bases short and J 5 bases short, with 10 bases between. The CDR3, as DNA: TGTGCCAGCAGTTTGGGGGGGGAGACTGAAGCTTTCTTT. It translates to CASSLGGETEAFF.

This clone was observed once. The rearrangement links TRBV7-2 to TRBJ2-1; D remains ambiguous. The CDR3 spans 15 residues. Germline-derived CDR1 and CDR2 are SGHTA and FQGNSA. V was pared by 5 bases and J by 8 bases, with 19 bases between. The CDR3 nucleotides read TGTGCCAGCAGCCCCCTCGGTCAGGCGAGTGATGAGCAGTTCTTC. It codes for CASSPLGQASDEQFF.

This clone appeared a few times. This chain uses TRBV9 with TRBJ2-1, with TRBD2 matching 7 bases. J lost 5 bases, V lost 4 bases, and 18 bases had no gene match. This CDR3 is 18 amino acids long. Germline V gene sequence: CDR1 SGDLS, CDR2 YYNGEE. The CDR3 loop is CASSTGGGPPGLNNEQFF. Here the CDR3 DNA reads TGTGCCAGCAGCACCGGCGGTGGTCCCCCGGGACTAAACAATGAGCAGTTCTTC.

The chain carries TRBV6-5 and TRBJ2-7; TRBD2 might be the D (6 bases). CDR1 is MNHEY and CDR2 is SVGAGI in the germline V gene. The CDR3 contains 13 residues. Deletions cut 6 bases from V and 6 bases from J, with 15 bases between. The DNA of the CDR3 is TGTGCCAGCAGCCCCAGTTTGGGGGGCGAGCAGTACTTC. Translation: CASSPSLGGEQYF.

J is TRBJ2-7 and V is TRBV6-5; possibly TRBD1 for D (5 bases). The CDR3 runs 13 residues. Germline CDR1 MNHEY, CDR2 SVGAGI. With 4 bases removed from V and 1 base from J, the gap between germline ends came to 8 bases. The CDR3 spells CASSLQDSYEQYF. The CDR3 region has the DNA TGTGCCAGCAGTTTACAGGATTCCTACGAGCAGTACTTC.

V gene TRBV2 combines with J gene TRBJ2-7, with TRBD1 identical over 7 bases. Germline CDR1 reads SNHLY; CDR2 reads FYNNEI. This CDR3 comprises 12 residues. V lost 9 bases to trimming and J lost 1 base; unmatched junction nucleotides: 3. CDR3 loop: CASRDRSYEQYF. As DNA, the CDR3 is TGTGCCAGTAGGGACAGATCCTACGAGCAGTACTTC.

The chain carries TRBV30 and TRBJ2-3; 11 nucleotides match TRBD2. CDR3 length equals 15 residues. V gave up 4 bases and J gave up 1 base; unmatched junction bases: 4. CDR1 is GTSNPN, CDR2 SVGIG, per germline (reference sequence). The CDR3 spells CAWNLAGGRTDTQYF. DNA of the CDR3: TGTGCCTGGAATCTAGCGGGAGGCCGCACAGATACGCAGTATTTT.

This CDR3 reads CASSGPPGNTIYF. CDR3 sequence (DNA): TGTGCCAGCAGCGGCCCCCCTGGAAACACCATATATTTT. The chain employs TRBV4-2 and TRBJ1-3; D is unclear. This CDR3 has 13 amino acids. With 5 bases removed from V and 2 bases from J, the gap between germline ends came to 7 bases. Germline CDR1 LGHNA, CDR2 YNFKEQ.

This rearrangement joins TRBV6-5 to TRBJ2-1; D may be TRBD1 (6 bases). Between the trimmed V and J ends, which lost 4 bases and 3 bases, there was a span of 13 bases. Germline-derived CDR1 and CDR2 are MNHEY and SVGAGI. This CDR3 comprises 15 residues. CDR3 DNA: TGTGCCAGCAGTTCTCTACAGGGTATCTACAATGAGCAGTTCTTC. Amino acids: CASSSLQGIYNEQFF.